The clone carrying this T cell receptor (beta chain) was detected many times. Its antigen is currently unknown. Time point in this sample: persistent/refractory GD, antithyroid drugs over 5 years with positive TRAb. PBMC RNA was the source of the TCR library. This CDR3 is 16 amino acids long. Germline CDR1 is MDHEN and CDR2 is SYDVKM. J gave up 2 bases and V 1 base, and 7 bases lay outside the gene matches. This specimen comes from a study of regulatory T cells in long-lasting Graves disease. The study, taken as a whole, reports: TRBV28 was favored in persistent disease, as were TRBJ1-2 and TRBJ2-5.

CDR3 regions were amplified by Arm-PCR using iRepertoire HTBI primers to build TCR beta libraries. MiXCR, run by TCRdb on the multiplex PCR reads, gives a single entry per CDR3 protein. The data show nearly 350,000 distinct CDR3 sequences, 20% seen once. Sequences were derived from peripheral blood mononuclear cells (PBMCs), sampled when the disease was refractory, from a patient treated with antithyroid drugs. The J gene is TRBJ1-1, the V gene TRBV28; 7 nucleotides align to TRBD1. The source of this sequence is a female donor with Graves disease. CDR3 loop: CASSLYRGTVNTEAFF. The CDR3 DNA reads as TGTGCCAGCAGTTTATATCGGGGGACAGTAAACACTGAAGCTTTCTTT. Filled out from reference TRBV28 and TRBJ1-1, the complete variable domain reads DVKVTQSSRYLVKRTGEKVFLECVQDMDHENMFWYRQDPGLGLRLIYFSYDVKMKEKGDIPEGYSVSREKKERFSLILESASTNQTSMYLCASSLYRGTVNTEAFFGQGTRLTVV.